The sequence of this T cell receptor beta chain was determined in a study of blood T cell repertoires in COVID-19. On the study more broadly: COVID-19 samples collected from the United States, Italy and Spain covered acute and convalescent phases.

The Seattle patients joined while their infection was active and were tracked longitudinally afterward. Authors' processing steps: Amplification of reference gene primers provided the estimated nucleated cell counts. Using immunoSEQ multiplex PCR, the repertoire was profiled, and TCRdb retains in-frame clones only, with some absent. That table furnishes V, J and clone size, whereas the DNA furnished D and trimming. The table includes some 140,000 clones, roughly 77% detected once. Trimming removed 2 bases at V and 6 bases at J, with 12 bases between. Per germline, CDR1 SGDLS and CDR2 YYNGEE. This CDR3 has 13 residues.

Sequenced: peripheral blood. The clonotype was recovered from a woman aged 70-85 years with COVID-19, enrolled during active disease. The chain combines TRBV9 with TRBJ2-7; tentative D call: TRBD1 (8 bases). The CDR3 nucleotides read TGTGCCAGCAGCGTGACAGGGGAGGGCGAGCAGTACTTC. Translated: CASSVTGEGEQYF. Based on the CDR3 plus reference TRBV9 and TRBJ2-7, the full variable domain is DSGVTQTPKHLITATGQRVTLRCSPRSGDLSVYWYQQSLDQGLQFLIQYYNGEERAKGNILERFSAQQFPDLHSELNLSSLELGDSALYFCASSVTGEGEQYFGPGTRLTVT.